The present TCR beta chain was sequenced within a study of T cells in Graves' hyperthyroidism and ophthalmopathy. Study results and caveats: Most clonotypes expanded in thyroid above 0.001 were likewise present in blood.

Amplified TCR beta CDR3 regions derived from RNA transcripts. A first-round RT-PCR of the TCR CDR3 used the HTBI primer set. TCRdb re-called the multiplex PCR reads with MiXCR, one entry per CDR3 protein. This table holds about 580,000 distinct CDR3 sequences, 46% found once. No progression to ophthalmopathy during 18 months of follow-up defined stable disease. Patients between 18 and 65 years old had hyperthyroidism, newly diagnosed and lasting under 2 months. Orbital computed tomography, thyroid ultrasound, serum thyroxine and TRAb, and clinical symptoms together informed the diagnoses. For this clonotype: No antigen is known for it. A read error is possible here, since a much larger clone lies one base away.

The sequence derives from a woman between 18 and 30 years old with Graves' hyperthyroidism. Specimen: peripheral blood or thyroid tissue (not recorded which).

CDR3 bases: TGTGCCAGCAGTTCCCCAGGCGACACCGAGGAGCTGTTTTTT. It specifies CASSSPGDTEELFF. V is TRBV19 and J is TRBJ2-2; D gene ambiguous. CDR3 length equals 14 residues. The V gene's germline CDR1 is LNHDA and CDR2 SQIVND (reference sequence).